This record concerns one T cell receptor (beta chain) sequence. Its antigen is not identified. Survey-level resolution applied to immunoSEQ assay v3.0. Sequencing used immunoSEQ multiplex PCR; TCRdb keeps in-frame clones, though not all of them. The sample comprises approximately 35,000 clones, approximately 80% of which are singletons, and 7% to 10% rests with the top ten. The data derive from a study of long-term antiretroviral therapy in people with HIV. This CDR3 comprises 13 residues. Germline values: CDR1 GTSNPN, CDR2 SVGIG (reference sequence). Between the trimmed V and J ends, which lost 2 bases and 8 bases, there was a span of 13 bases. General study findings and limits: Across all time points, the repertoire was dominated by clones that expanded before ART.

The source was unsorted PBMCs, collected 3.1 years after starting antiretroviral therapy. This TCR was sampled from a woman aged 45-65 years with HIV. The V gene is TRBV30, the J gene TRBJ1-5; no clear D. CDR3 protein: CAWSIQLEEPQHF. CDR3 bases: TGTGCCTGGAGTATCCAATTGGAAGAGCCCCAGCATTTT.